These T cell receptor beta chains were read from a single sample in a study of PD-L1 blockade in urothelial cancer. Some clones are missing from TCRdb's copy, which holds only in-frame ones; the method was immunoSEQ multiplex PCR. The sample lists 46,000 or so clones; around 85% were seen once. The input for sequencing was PBMCs, taken around atezolizumab (anti-PD-L1) treatment. Receptors were obtained from a man aged 60 to 69 with urothelial cancer. CDR3s include the opening cysteine and the closing phenylalanine or tryptophan. A D gene is named only where the DNA matches it firmly. Size is stated for part of the rows, as once, few or many counts, or as a class when the clone is expanded.

few	TRBD1	TRBV27	TRBJ2-5	TGTGCCAGCAGTTCAAGGACAGGGTTAGAGACCCAGTACTTC	CASSSRTGLETQYF
few	TRBD1	TRBV5-1	TRBJ2-7	TGCGCCAGCAGCTTGGGGGACAGGGAGTACGAGCAGTACTTC	CASSLGDREYEQYF
NA	NA	TRBV5-1	TRBJ1-4	TGCGCCAGCAGCCGAGCCCGTAATGAAAAACTGTTTTTT	CASSRARNEKLFF
NA	NA	TRBV15	TRBJ2-3	TGTGCCACCAGCACCTGGCCAGATACGCAGTATTTT	CATSTWPDTQYF
NA	TRBD1	TRBV7-2	TRBJ1-1	TGTGCCAGCAGCTCTCAGGGGGGTAACACTGAAGCTTTCTTT	CASSSQGGNTEAFF
NA	TRBD1	TRBV7-2	TRBJ1-1	TGTGCCAGCAGCTCATTTCCCAGGGGGCGGACCACTGAAGCTTTCTTT	CASSSFPRGRTTEAFF
NA	NA	TRBV6-5	TRBJ2-3	TGTGCCAGCAGTTACTCGGGGGGGGGCTTCGCAGATACGCAGTATTTT	CASSYSGGGFADTQYF
once	NA	TRBV5-1	TRBJ1-3	TGCGCCAGCAGCTTGGACAGGGAAAACTCTGGAAACACCATATATTTT	CASSLDRENSGNTIYF
NA	TRBD1	TRBV5-1	TRBJ2-1	TGCGCCAGCAGCCCCGGGACAGGGTTCCCCTACAATGAGCAGTTCTTC	CASSPGTGFPYNEQFF
NA	TRBD1	TRBV19	TRBJ1-5	TGTGCCAGTAGTATAGGTGCAGGGGGGAGCAATCAGCCCCAGCATTTT	CASSIGAGGSNQPQHF
NA	NA	TRBV7-9	TRBJ2-1	TGTGCCAGCAGCTCGAGCTCCTACAATGAGCAGTTCTTC	CASSSSSYNEQFF
NA	NA	TRBV14	TRBJ1-2	TGTGCCAGCAGCCAAGAAACAGCTAACTATGGCTACACCTTC	CASSQETANYGYTF
NA	NA	TRBV14	TRBJ1-2	TGTGCCAGCAGCCATCCCGGCGGGGGGAACTATGGCTACACCTTC	CASSHPGGGNYGYTF
NA	TRBD1	TRBV10-3	TRBJ1-2	TGTGCCATCAGTGGCCCGCGACAGGGAAGGGCTACTAACTATGGCTACACCTTC	CAISGPRQGRATNYGYTF
NA	TRBD2	TRBV4-3	TRBJ2-7	TGCGCCAGCAGCCAAGATCGGACTAGCGGGGCGCGCTACGAGCAGTACTTC	CASSQDRTSGARYEQYF
NA	NA	TRBV5-8	TRBJ1-4	TGTGCCAGCAGCCCGGGGGAGGGCCATAATGAAAAACTGTTTTTT	CASSPGEGHNEKLFF
NA	TRBD2	TRBV4-1	TRBJ2-2	TGCGCCAGCAGCCAAGGTCTAGCGGGGGCCGTGGGTGGCACCGGGGAGCTGTTTTTT	CASSQGLAGAVGGTGELFF
NA	TRBD1	TRBV28	TRBJ1-6	TGTGCCAGCAGTTCCCAACAGGGGGCGTGGAATTCACCCCTCCACTTT	CASSSQQGAWNSPLHF
NA	NA	TRBV4-2	TRBJ2-5	TGTGCCAGCAGCCGTGTCTTTCAAGAGACCCAGTACTTC	CASSRVFQETQYF
NA	TRBD1	TRBV19	TRBJ1-5	TGTGCCAGTAGTGCCGGGACAGGGGGCGGTCAGCCCCAGCATTTT	CASSAGTGGGQPQHF
few	NA	TRBV30	TRBJ1-5	TGTGCCTGGAATGCGGGGGTTAGCAATCAGCCCCAGCATTTT	CAWNAGVSNQPQHF
NA	NA	TRBV6-1	TRBJ1-5	TGTGCCAGCAGGTTCGGTAGCAATCAGCCCCAGCATTTT	CASRFGSNQPQHF
few	TRBD1	TRBV11-3	TRBJ1-2	TGTGCCAGCAGCTTAATCGGGACAGGCTATGGCTACACCTTC	CASSLIGTGYGYTF
NA	NA	TRBV4-2	TRBJ2-5	TGTGCCAGCAGCCAAGTTACTGGAGAGACCCAGTACTTC	CASSQVTGETQYF
NA	NA	TRBV4-1	TRBJ1-1	TGCGCCAGCAGCCCCCGGGACACATGGGGGACTGAAGCTTTCTTT	CASSPRDTWGTEAFF
NA	TRBD2	TRBV7-3	TRBJ2-2	TGTGCCAGCAGCTTCGGACTAGGGAACACCGGGGAGCTGTTTTTT	CASSFGLGNTGELFF
NA	NA	TRBV9	TRBJ2-5	TGTGCCAGCAGCGTAGGGGCCCAGGGCGAGACCCAGTACTTC	CASSVGAQGETQYF
NA	NA	TRBV18	TRBJ1-1	TGTGCCAGCTCCCAAGGACAGAACACTGAAGCTTTCTTT	CASSQGQNTEAFF
NA	NA	TRBV5-1	TRBJ2-5	TGCGCCAGCAGCTTGGGGGTAGGGGATGGGGAAGAGACCCAGTACTTC	CASSLGVGDGEETQYF
NA	TRBD1	TRBV5-1	TRBJ1-1	TGCGCCAGCAGCACGACAGGGGGGAACACTGAAGCTTTCTTT	CASSTTGGNTEAFF
NA	TRBD2	TRBV9	TRBJ2-5	TGTGCCAGCAGCTCACTAGCGGGGGTCCAAGAGACCCAGTACTTC	CASSSLAGVQETQYF
NA	TRBD1	TRBV18	TRBJ2-2	TGTGCCAGTGACCGGGACAGGGCTCTCACCGGGGAGCTGTTTTTT	CASDRDRALTGELFF
NA	NA	TRBV23-1	TRBJ2-7	TGCGCCAGCAGTCATCCACAACCTCGTACGAAACGCGAGCAGTACTTC	CASSHPQPRTKREQYF
NA	TRBD1	TRBV28	TRBJ1-6	TGTGCCAGCACCATTCACGGGACAGGGGATTCACCCCTCCACTTT	CASTIHGTGDSPLHF
NA	NA	TRBV18	TRBJ1-1	TGTGCCAGCTCACCACGGGTCGGGTTTGAAGCTTTCTTT	CASSPRVGFEAFF
NA	NA	TRBV5-1	TRBJ2-2	TGCGCCAGCAGCTTGCGGCAGGGCACCACCGGGGAGCTGTTTTTT	CASSLRQGTTGELFF
NA	NA	TRBV6-1	TRBJ1-2	TGTGCCAGCACGGGCAGGGTTGGCTACACCTTC	CASTGRVGYTF
NA	NA	TRBV5-1	TRBJ2-2	TGCGCCAGCAGCTCAGGGGACCGATACACCGGGGAGCTGTTTTTT	CASSSGDRYTGELFF
NA	TRBD1	TRBV29-1	TRBJ1-1	TGCAGCGCTGGGACAGTGGACACTGAAGCTTTCTTT	CSAGTVDTEAFF
NA	TRBD1	TRBV23-1	TRBJ2-2	TGCGCCAGCACTCCCCGGGACAGGGGGTACTGGACCGGGGAGCTGTTTTTT	CASTPRDRGYWTGELFF
NA	TRBD2	TRBV5-4	TRBJ2-3	TGTGCCAGCGCCGCCGGGACTAGCGCCCCTGTGGGCACGCAGTATTTT	CASAAGTSAPVGTQYF
NA	NA	TRBV7-2	TRBJ2-7	TGTGCCAGCAGCTTAGTAGAGGGATCCTACGAGCAGTACTTC	CASSLVEGSYEQYF
NA	NA	TRBV6-5	TRBJ1-1	TGTGCCAGCAGTTCCAGGGAAGGAACTGAAGCTTTCTTT	CASSSREGTEAFF
NA	TRBD2	TRBV28	TRBJ2-6	TGTGCCACCTCCACCGGGGGGACTGGGGCCAACGTCCTGACTTTC	CATSTGGTGANVLTF
NA	TRBD1	TRBV10-3	TRBJ2-2	TGTGCCATCAGTGACTCAGGACAGGGCCCCACCGGGGAGCTGTTTTTT	CAISDSGQGPTGELFF
NA	TRBD2	TRBV7-8	TRBJ2-3	TGTGCCAGCAGCCAACCCCGGACTAGCGGGGGTCCCCAAGATACGCAGTATTTT	CASSQPRTSGGPQDTQYF